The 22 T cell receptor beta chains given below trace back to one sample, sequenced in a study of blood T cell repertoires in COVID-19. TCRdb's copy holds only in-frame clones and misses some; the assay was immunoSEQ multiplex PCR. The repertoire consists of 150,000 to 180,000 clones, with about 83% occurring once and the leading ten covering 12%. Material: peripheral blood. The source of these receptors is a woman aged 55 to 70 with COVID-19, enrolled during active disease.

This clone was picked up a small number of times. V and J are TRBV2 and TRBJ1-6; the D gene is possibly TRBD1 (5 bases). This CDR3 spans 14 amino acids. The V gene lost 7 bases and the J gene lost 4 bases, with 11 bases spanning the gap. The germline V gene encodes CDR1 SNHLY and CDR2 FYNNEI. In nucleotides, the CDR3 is TGTGCCAGCACCCCCCAGGGTTATAATTCACCCCTCCACTTT. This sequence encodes CASTPQGYNSPLHF.

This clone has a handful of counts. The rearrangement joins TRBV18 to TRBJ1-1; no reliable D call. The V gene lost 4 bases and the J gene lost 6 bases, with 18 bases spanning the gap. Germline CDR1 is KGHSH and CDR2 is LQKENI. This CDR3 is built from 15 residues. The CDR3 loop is CASSQESGIKAEAFF. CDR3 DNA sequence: TGTGCCAGCTCACAAGAGTCGGGAATTAAGGCTGAAGCTTTCTTT.

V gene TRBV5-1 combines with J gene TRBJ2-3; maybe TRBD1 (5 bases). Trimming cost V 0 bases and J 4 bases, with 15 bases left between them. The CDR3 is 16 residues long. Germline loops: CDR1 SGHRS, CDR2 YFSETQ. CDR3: CASSLEARVVPDTQYF. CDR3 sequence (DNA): TGCGCCAGCAGCTTGGAGGCCAGGGTAGTGCCAGATACGCAGTATTTT.

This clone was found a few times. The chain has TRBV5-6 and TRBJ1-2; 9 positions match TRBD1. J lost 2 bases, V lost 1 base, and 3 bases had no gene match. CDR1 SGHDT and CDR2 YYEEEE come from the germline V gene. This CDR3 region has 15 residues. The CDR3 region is CASSLLGQGNYGYTF. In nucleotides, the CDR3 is TGTGCCAGCAGCTTGCTGGGACAGGGCAACTATGGCTACACCTTC.

The chain's CDR3 is CASSLDRLNTEAFF. CDR3 coding DNA: TGTGCCAGCAGCTTGGACAGGTTGAACACTGAAGCTTTCTTT. The chain carries TRBV7-3 and TRBJ1-1, with 7 bases identical to TRBD1. V trimming: 3 bases; J trimming: 0 bases; junction bases outside the gene matches: 1. Germline lookup yields CDR1 SGHTA and CDR2 FQGTGA. The CDR3 has 14 residues.

CDR3 sequence reads: CASSSTQVRDRGQPDTQYF. The CDR3 DNA sequence: TGTGCCAGTAGTAGCACACAGGTCCGGGACAGGGGCCAACCAGATACGCAGTATTTT. V gene TRBV19 combines with J gene TRBJ2-3; 10 nucleotides line up with TRBD1. J was trimmed by 4 bases and V by 4 bases; bases with no gene match: 17. CDR3 size: 19 residues. Germline V lookup: CDR1 LNHDA, CDR2 SQIVND (reference sequence).

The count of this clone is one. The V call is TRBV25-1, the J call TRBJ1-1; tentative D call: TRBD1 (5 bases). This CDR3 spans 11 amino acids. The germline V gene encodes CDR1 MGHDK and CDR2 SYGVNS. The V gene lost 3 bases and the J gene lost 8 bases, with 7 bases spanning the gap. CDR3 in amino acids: CASSDRGEAFF. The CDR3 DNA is TGTGCCAGCAGTGACCGGGGGGAAGCTTTCTTT.

As DNA, the CDR3 is TGCGCCAGCAGCCCTAGCGGAACGAACACCGGGGAGCTGTTTTTT. It yields the protein CASSPSGTNTGELFF. The V call is TRBV5-1, the J call TRBJ2-2; TRBD2 matches at 7 bases. V shed 4 bases, J shed 0 bases, and the junction held 3 bases outside the gene matches. Germline-derived CDR1 and CDR2 are SGHRS and YFSETQ. This CDR3 is built from 15 residues. Combining the CDR3 with reference TRBV5-1 and TRBJ2-2 gives the whole variable domain KAGVTQTPRYLIKTRGQQVTLSCSPISGHRSVSWYQQTPGQGLQFLFEYFSETQRNKGNFPGRFSGRQFSNSRSEMNVSTLELGDSALYLCASSPSGTNTGELFFGEGSRLTVL.

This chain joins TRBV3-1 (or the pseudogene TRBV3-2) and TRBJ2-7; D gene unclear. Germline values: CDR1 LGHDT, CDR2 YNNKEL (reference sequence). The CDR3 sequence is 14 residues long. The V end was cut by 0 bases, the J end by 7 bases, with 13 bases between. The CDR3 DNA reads TGTGCCAGCAGCCAAGATATGGCCTCCCTGGAGCAGTACTTC. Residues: CASSQDMASLEQYF.

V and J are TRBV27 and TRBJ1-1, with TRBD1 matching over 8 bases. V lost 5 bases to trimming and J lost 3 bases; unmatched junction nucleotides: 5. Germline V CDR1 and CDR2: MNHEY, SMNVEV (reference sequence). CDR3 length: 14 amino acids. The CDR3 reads CASSARGRDTEAFF. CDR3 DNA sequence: TGTGCCAGCAGTGCCAGGGGGCGAGACACTGAAGCTTTCTTT.

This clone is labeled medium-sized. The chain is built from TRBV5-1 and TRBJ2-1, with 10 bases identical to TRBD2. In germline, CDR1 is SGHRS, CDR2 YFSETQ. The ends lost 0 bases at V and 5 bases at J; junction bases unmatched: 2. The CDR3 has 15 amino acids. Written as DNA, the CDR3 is TGCGCCAGCAGCTTGGCAAGCGGGGGGGACAATGAGCAGTTCTTC. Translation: CASSLASGGDNEQFF.

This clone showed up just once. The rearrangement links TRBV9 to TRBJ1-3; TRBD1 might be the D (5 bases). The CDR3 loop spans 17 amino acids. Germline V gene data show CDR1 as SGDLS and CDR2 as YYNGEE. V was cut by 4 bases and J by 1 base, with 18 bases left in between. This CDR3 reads CASSKRWGEESGNTIYF. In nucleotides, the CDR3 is TGTGCCAGCAGCAAGAGGTGGGGGGAGGAATCTGGAAACACCATATATTTT.

The CDR3 protein is CASSHGQGTRPQHF. The DNA of the CDR3 is TGTGCCAGCAGCCATGGACAGGGGACGAGGCCCCAGCATTTT. This rearrangement joins TRBV3-1 (or the pseudogene TRBV3-2) to TRBJ1-5; 9 bases line up with TRBD1. V was clipped by 3 bases and J by 9 bases; unmatched bases: 6. This CDR3 has 14 amino acids. The germline V gene encodes CDR1 LGHDT and CDR2 YNNKEL (reference sequence).

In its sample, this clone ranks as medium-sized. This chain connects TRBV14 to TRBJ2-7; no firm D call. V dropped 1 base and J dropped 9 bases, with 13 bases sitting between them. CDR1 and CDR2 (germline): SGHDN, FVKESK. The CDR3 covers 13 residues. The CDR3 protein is CASSQVGNLAQYF. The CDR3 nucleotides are TGTGCCAGCAGCCAAGTGGGCAATTTGGCGCAGTACTTC. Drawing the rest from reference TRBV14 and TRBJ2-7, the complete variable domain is EAGVTQFPSHSVIEKGQTVTLRCDPISGHDNLYWYRRVMGKEIKFLLHFVKESKQDESGMPNNRFLAERTGGTYSTLKVQPAELEDSGVYFCASSQVGNLAQYFGPGTRLTVT.

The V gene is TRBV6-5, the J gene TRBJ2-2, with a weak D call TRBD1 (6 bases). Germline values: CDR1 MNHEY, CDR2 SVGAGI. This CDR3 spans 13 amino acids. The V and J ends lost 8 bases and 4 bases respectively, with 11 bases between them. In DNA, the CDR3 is TGTGCCAGCGGCCAGGGGATCACCGGGGAGCTGTTTTTT. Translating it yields CASGQGITGELFF.

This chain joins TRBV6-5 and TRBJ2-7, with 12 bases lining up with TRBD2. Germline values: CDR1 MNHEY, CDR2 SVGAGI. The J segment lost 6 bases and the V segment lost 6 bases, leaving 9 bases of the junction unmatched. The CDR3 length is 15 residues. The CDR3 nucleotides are TGTGCCAGCAGAAACCCTAGCGGGAGGGTTCCCGAGCAGTACTTC. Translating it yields CASRNPSGRVPEQYF.

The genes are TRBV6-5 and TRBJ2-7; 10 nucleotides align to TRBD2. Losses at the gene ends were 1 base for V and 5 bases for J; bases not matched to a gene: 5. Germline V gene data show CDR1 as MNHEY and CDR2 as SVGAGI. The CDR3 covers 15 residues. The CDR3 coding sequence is TGTGCCAGCAGTTACTTACTAGCGGGATCCCACGAGCAGTACTTC. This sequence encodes CASSYLLAGSHEQYF.

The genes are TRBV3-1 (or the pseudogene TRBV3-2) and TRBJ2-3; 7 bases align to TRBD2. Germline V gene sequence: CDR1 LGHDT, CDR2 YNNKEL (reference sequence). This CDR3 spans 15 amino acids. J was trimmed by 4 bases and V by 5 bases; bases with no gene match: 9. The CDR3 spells CASSNYLAVPDTQYF. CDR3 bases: TGTGCCAGCAGCAACTACCTAGCGGTGCCAGATACGCAGTATTTT.

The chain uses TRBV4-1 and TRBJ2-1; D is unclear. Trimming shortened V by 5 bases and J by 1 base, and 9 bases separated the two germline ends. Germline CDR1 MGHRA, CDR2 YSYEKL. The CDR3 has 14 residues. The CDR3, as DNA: TGCGCCAGCAGCGTTAGCCTGTCCTACAATGAGCAGTTCTTC. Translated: CASSVSLSYNEQFF.

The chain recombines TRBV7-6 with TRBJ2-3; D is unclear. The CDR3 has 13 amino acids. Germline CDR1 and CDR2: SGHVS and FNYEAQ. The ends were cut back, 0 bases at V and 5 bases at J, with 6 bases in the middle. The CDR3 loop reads CASSLAHGDTQYF. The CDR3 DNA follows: TGTGCCAGCAGCTTAGCTCACGGAGATACGCAGTATTTT. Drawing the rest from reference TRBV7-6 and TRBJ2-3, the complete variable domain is GAGVSQSPRYKVTKRGQDVALRCDPISGHVSLYWYRQALGQGPEFLTYFNYEAQQDKSGLPNDRFSAERPEGSISTLTIQRTEQRDSAMYRCASSLAHGDTQYFGPGTRLTVL.

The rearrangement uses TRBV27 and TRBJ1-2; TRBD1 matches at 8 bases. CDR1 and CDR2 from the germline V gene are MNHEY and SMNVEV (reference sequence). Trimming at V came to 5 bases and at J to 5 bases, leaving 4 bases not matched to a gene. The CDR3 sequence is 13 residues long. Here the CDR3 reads CASSNRDRYGYTF. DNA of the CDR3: TGTGCCAGCAGTAATCGGGACAGGTATGGCTACACCTTC.

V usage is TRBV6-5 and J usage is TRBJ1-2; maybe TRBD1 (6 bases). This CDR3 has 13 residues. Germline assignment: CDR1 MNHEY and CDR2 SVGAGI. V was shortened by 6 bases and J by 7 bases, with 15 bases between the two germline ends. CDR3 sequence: CASRGTGLGGYTF. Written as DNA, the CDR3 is TGTGCCAGCAGGGGAACAGGGTTGGGTGGCTACACCTTC.